These T cell receptor beta chains were read from a single sample in a study of blood T cell repertoires in COVID-19. Sequencing was performed with immunoSEQ multiplex PCR; in TCRdb, only in-frame clones are kept and a portion is missing. In the table there are about 350,000 clones, over 75% of which are singletons. The material sequenced was PBMCs or T cells enriched from blood (not recorded which). The receptor set was obtained from a young woman who had recovered from COVID-19. Each CDR3 is given without its conserved first and last residue. The order of the fields is V gene, clone size, CDR3 protein. Clone size, where shown, is once, few, many, or a class for clones that have expanded.

TRBV19 | once | ASTSQGGGYT
TRBV2 | NA | ASSEVVTNEAF
TRBV9 | NA | ASSPQPGEQLAF
TRBV12-1 | NA | ASSLTSGLPYHLTGELF
TRBV29-1 | NA | SVEGVRGAEAF
TRBV7-2 | few | ASSLVFSGGAYYEQY
TRBV20-1 | NA | SARAETQY
TRBV18 | once | ASSPPGLSNTEAF
TRBV27 | NA | ASSDRVGNASPLH
TRBV19 | few | ASGGRGSSYEQY
TRBV4-1 | NA | ASSRVKKQGITDTQY
TRBV4-2 | NA | ASSQRSSAQHYGYT
TRBV27 | NA | ASSRQGWDTGELF
TRBV9 | NA | ASSVGPGTGAYEQY
TRBV19 | NA | ASRRTGNTEAF
TRBV4-2 | NA | ASSQGTGVGTDTQY
TRBV11-1 | NA | ASSLTGTEAF
TRBV9 | NA | ASGPGQGVHEQY
TRBV10-3 | NA | AISGGTGGPGNTIY
TRBV7-2 | NA | ASSLVAGTVRGETQY
TRBV5-1 | NA | ASSLAGGTSTDTQY
TRBV29-1 | NA | SVLHPSTLTNYGYT
TRBV29-1 | once | SLSRQIYNEQF
TRBV19 | NA | ASSIDPTGRFKNIQY
TRBV5-1 | NA | ASSAVQGTGYGYT
TRBV28 | NA | ASSSPRVAGGPVRKQY
TRBV19 | NA | ASSLVLGASTEAF
TRBV3-1/TRBV3-2 | NA | ASSLPQGDGYT
TRBV19 | NA | ASSIGLSTDTQY
TRBV7-9 | NA | ASSRFEETEAF
TRBV30 | once | AWSGTGYTGELF
TRBV6-1 | NA | ASSDRDRGRRGLF
TRBV30 | NA | AWSVSRANEKLF
TRBV4-1 | NA | ASSQGLAGVYEQY
TRBV3-1/TRBV3-2 | NA | ASSHSGGHGYT